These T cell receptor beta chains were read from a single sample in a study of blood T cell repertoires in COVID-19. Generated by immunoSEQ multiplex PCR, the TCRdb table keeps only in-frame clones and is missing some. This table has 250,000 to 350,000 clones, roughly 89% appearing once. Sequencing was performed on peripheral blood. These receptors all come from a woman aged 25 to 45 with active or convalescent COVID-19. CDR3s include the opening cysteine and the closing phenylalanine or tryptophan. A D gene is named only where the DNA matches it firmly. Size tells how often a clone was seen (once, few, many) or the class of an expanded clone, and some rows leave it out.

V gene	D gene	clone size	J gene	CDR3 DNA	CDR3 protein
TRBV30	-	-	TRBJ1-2	TGTGCCTGGAGTGTCCAGGGGTATGGCTACACCTTC	CAWSVQGYGYTF
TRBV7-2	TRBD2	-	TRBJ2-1	TGTGCCAGCAGCTCAACTAGCGGGACCTCCTACAATGAGCAGTTCTTC	CASSSTSGTSYNEQFF
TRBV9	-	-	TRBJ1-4	TGTGCCAGCAGCTTCCGACAGGATAATGAAAAACTGTTTTTT	CASSFRQDNEKLFF
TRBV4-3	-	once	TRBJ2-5	TGCGCCAGCAGCCAAGATTGGGGGGGCGGAAAGACCCAGTACTTC	CASSQDWGGGKTQYF
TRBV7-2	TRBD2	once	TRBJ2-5	TGTGCCAGCAGCAGCAGACTAGCGGGGGGGCGGGAGACCCAGTACTTC	CASSSRLAGGRETQYF
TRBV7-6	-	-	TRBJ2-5	TGTGCCAGCAGCCTGACCCAGGGGTGGGGAGAGGCCCAGTACTTC	CASSLTQGWGEAQYF
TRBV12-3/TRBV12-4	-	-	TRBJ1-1	TGTGCCAGCAGTTCAGGGTGGGCTGAAGCTTTCTTT	CASSSGWAEAFF
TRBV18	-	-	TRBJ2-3	TGTGCCAGCTCACCGATCGAGAAATTGGATACGCAGTATTTT	CASSPIEKLDTQYF
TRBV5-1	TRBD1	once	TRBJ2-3	TGCGCCAGCAGCTTGGGGACAGGGGGTGATACGCAGTATTTT	CASSLGTGGDTQYF
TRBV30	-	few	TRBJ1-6	TGTGCCCTAAGTTACGGTTATAATTCACCCCTCCACTTT	CALSYGYNSPLHF
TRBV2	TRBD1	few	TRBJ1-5	TGTGCCAGCAGTGGGGCAGGGGGCGGGCAGCCCCAGCATTTT	CASSGAGGGQPQHF
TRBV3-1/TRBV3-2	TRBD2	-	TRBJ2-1	TGTGCCAGCAGCCACACTAGCGGCAATGAGCAGTTCTTC	CASSHTSGNEQFF
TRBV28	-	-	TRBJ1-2	TGTGCCAGCAGTTTACTGCACAGGGCTTACTATGGCTACACCTTC	CASSLLHRAYYGYTF
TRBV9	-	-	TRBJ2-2	TGTGCCAGCAGCGTAGGGAGACGCCCCGGGGAGCTGTTTTTT	CASSVGRRPGELFF
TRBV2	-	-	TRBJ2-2	TGTGCCAGCAGTGAATGGGGGGGCCGGACCGGGGAGCTGTTTTTT	CASSEWGGRTGELFF